A single sample is the source of the 16 T cell receptor beta chains below, sequenced in a study of T cell repertoires in cytomegalovirus infection. One entry per CDR3 protein results from TCRdb running MiXCR on the reads. The table records 900,000 to 950,000 distinct CDR3 sequences, approximately 33% of them present only once. Their recognized antigens are unknown. The sequenced sample was cultured CD8+ T cells from PBMCs, obtained from culture after CMV antigen stimulation. All receptors come from a human donor in good health (CMV status not recorded). Some clones in this sample may be carry-over from other donors' samples.

This rearrangement joins TRBV2 to TRBJ2-4, with D perhaps assigned TRBD1 or TRBD2 (5 bases each). CDR1 and CDR2 (germline): SNHLY, FYNNEI. The germline V and J ends were trimmed by 0 bases and 1 base, with 10 bases remaining between them. The length of the CDR3 is 16 residues. The CDR3: CASSEASREAKNIQYF. CDR3 coding DNA: TGTGCCAGCAGTGAAGCGTCCAGGGAGGCCAAAAACATTCAGTACTTC.

The chain joins TRBV4-1 to TRBJ1-1; D unresolved. CDR3 size: 15 residues. From germline, CDR1 is MGHRA and CDR2 YSYEKL. The germline V and J ends were trimmed by 1 base and 3 bases, with 12 bases remaining between them. The CDR3, as DNA: TGCGCCAGCAGCCAAGCGTTTTCGGCAGACACTGAAGCTTTCTTT. Its translation is CASSQAFSADTEAFF.

The table lists this clonotype with a few counts. V usage is TRBV4-1 and J usage is TRBJ1-3; D is unclear. Trimming shortened V by 1 base and J by 3 bases, and 7 bases separated the two germline ends. CDR1 MGHRA and CDR2 YSYEKL come from the germline V gene. The CDR3 is made up of 14 amino acids. The CDR3 is CASSQASLGNTIYF. DNA for the CDR3: TGCGCCAGCAGCCAAGCATCCCTTGGAAACACCATATATTTT.

This clonotype has just a few counts. The V and J genes are TRBV11-3 and TRBJ2-1, with 8 bases aligning to TRBD2. CDR1 SGHNT and CDR2 YENEEA come from the germline V gene. Losses at the gene ends were 5 bases for V and 0 bases for J; bases not matched to a gene: 6. CDR3 size: 16 residues. The CDR3 here is CASSNSGESSYNEQFF. For the CDR3, the DNA is TGTGCCAGCAGCAATAGCGGGGAGAGCTCCTACAATGAGCAGTTCTTC.

The chain joins TRBV25-1 to TRBJ1-2; TRBD1 matches 12 bases. The trim removed 4 bases at V and 3 bases at J, leaving 9 bases unmatched. The CDR3 runs to 17 residues. Germline V lookup: CDR1 MGHDK, CDR2 SYGVNS. This CDR3 reads CASSGPRDRGRDYGYTF. CDR3 bases: TGTGCCAGCAGTGGCCCCAGGGACAGGGGGCGAGACTATGGCTACACCTTC.

This sequence joins TRBV3-1 and TRBJ2-3; D is ambiguous. This CDR3 contains 13 residues. V lost 6 bases and J 4 bases, leaving 11 bases between the germline ends. CDR1 is LGHDT and CDR2 is YNNKEL in the germline V gene (reference sequence). This CDR3 reads CASSFGASDTQYF. CDR3 DNA sequence: TGTGCCAGCAGTTTCGGAGCGTCAGATACGCAGTATTTT.

This sequence joins TRBV20-1 and TRBJ1-1; TRBD1 matches 8 bases. This CDR3 region has 15 residues. After removal of 6 bases from V and 0 bases from J, the junction contained 9 bases not matched to a gene. In germline, CDR1 is DFQATT, CDR2 SNEGSKA (reference sequence). The DNA for the CDR3 is TGCAGTGCCTTAGACAGGGGAGACATGAACACTGAAGCTTTCTTT. Amino acid sequence: CSALDRGDMNTEAFF.

This clonotype was seen at least ten times. CDR3: CASSWTSGGLSGANVLTF. The DNA of the CDR3 is TGTGCCAGCAGCTGGACTAGCGGGGGCCTTTCCGGGGCCAACGTCCTGACTTTC. V and J are TRBV7-2 and TRBJ2-6; TRBD2 matches at 13 bases. CDR1 SGHTA and CDR2 FQGNSA come from the germline V gene. The length of the CDR3 is 18 residues. The V segment lost 4 bases and the J segment 4 bases; nucleotides outside the gene matches: 7. Based on the CDR3 plus reference TRBV7-2 and TRBJ2-6, the full variable domain is GAGVSQSPSNKVTEKGKDVELRCDPISGHTALYWYRQSLGQGLEFLIYFQGNSAPDKSGLPSDRFSAERTGGSVSTLTIQRTQQEDSAVYLCASSWTSGGLSGANVLTFGAGSRLTVL.

The rearrangement uses TRBV10-3 and TRBJ2-1; the D gene could be TRBD1 or TRBD2 (6 bases each). The CDR3 consists of 15 residues. The V gene's germline CDR1 is ENHRY and CDR2 SYGVKD. V dropped 2 bases and J dropped 3 bases, with 11 bases sitting between them. Written as DNA, the CDR3 is TGTGCCATCAGTGAGGTCGGGGGCCGCTACAATGAGCAGTTCTTC. Its translation: CAISEVGGRYNEQFF.

This clonotype was seen only a few times. J is TRBJ2-6 and V is TRBV27, with unresolved D. Germline-derived CDR1 and CDR2 are MNHEY and SMNVEV (reference sequence). V was cut by 3 bases and J by 4 bases, with 10 bases left in between. This CDR3 has 15 residues. The CDR3 bases are TGTGCCAGCAGTTTGACTCCACAGGGGGCCAACGTCCTGACTTTC. It encodes CASSLTPQGANVLTF.

The chain combines TRBV2 with TRBJ1-5; D is uncertain. V dropped 8 bases and J dropped 0 bases, with 14 bases sitting between them. The CDR3 has 15 residues. Germline values: CDR1 SNHLY, CDR2 FYNNEI. CDR3 protein: CASRPVDRSNQPQHF. In nucleotides, the CDR3 is TGTGCCAGCCGCCCAGTTGACCGTAGCAATCAGCCCCAGCATTTT.

This clonotype occurred many times. The chain recombines TRBV7-6 with TRBJ2-7; the match to TRBD1 covers 10 bases. J was trimmed by 3 bases and V by 1 base; bases with no gene match: 6. CDR3 size: 16 residues. CDR1 is SGHVS and CDR2 is FNYEAQ in the germline V gene. The CDR3 here is CASSLGRGQGSYEQYF. In DNA form, the CDR3 reads TGTGCCAGCAGCTTAGGGCGGGGACAGGGGAGCTACGAGCAGTACTTC.

The sample holds a few counts of this clonotype. The chain recombines TRBV20-1 with TRBJ1-1; 10 bases fit TRBD1. This CDR3 spans 19 amino acids. V gave up 0 bases and J gave up 5 bases; unmatched junction bases: 18. Germline V lookup: CDR1 DFQATT, CDR2 SNEGSKA (reference sequence). DNA for the CDR3: TGCAGTGCTAGAGATCCTTCCCTCAAGCGGGACAGGGGAAGGACTGAAGCTTTCTTT. This gives the protein CSARDPSLKRDRGRTEAFF.

This clonotype was seen only a few times. V is TRBV11-2 and J is TRBJ2-3; TRBD2 aligns across 9 bases. Germline-derived CDR1 and CDR2 are SGHAT and FQNNGV. Trimming removed 5 bases from V and 0 bases from J; junction bases left unmatched: 9. This CDR3 has 17 amino acids. CDR3 region: CASSRGRGGRSTDTQYF. The CDR3 DNA reads as TGTGCCAGCAGCCGGGGGCGGGGGGGCCGGAGCACAGATACGCAGTATTTT.

There are many counts of this clonotype. The rearrangement links TRBV12-3 or TRBV12-4 to TRBJ2-1; 7 bases align to TRBD2. V gave up 5 bases and J gave up 4 bases; unmatched junction bases: 11. This CDR3 has 16 amino acids. The chain's CDR3 is CASSALLALLYNEQFF. CDR3 nucleotides: TGTGCCAGCAGTGCCCTACTAGCGCTCCTTTACAATGAGCAGTTCTTC.

The CDR3 region has the DNA TGTGCCAGCACCTACTCCCTCACAGACACTGAAGCTTTCTTT. As protein: CASTYSLTDTEAFF. V and J are TRBV6-5 and TRBJ1-1; D ambiguous. The CDR3 loop spans 14 amino acids. The V gene's germline CDR1 is MNHEY and CDR2 SVGAGI. Trimming left V 7 bases short and J 3 bases short, with 15 bases between.